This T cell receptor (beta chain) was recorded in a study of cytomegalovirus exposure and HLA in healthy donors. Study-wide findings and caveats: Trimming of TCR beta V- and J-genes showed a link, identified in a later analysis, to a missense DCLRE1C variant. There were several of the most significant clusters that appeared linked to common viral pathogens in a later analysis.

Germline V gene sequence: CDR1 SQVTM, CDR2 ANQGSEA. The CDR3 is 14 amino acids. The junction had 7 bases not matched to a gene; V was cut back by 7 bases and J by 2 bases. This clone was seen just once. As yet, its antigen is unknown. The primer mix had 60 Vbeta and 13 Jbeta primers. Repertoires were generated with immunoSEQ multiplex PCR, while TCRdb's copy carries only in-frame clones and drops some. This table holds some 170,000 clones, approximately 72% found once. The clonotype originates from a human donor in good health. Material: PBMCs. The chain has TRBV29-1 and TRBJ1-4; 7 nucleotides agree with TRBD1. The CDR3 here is CSAGTVLTNEKLFF. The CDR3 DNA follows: TGCAGCGCGGGGACAGTACTTACTAATGAAAAACTGTTTTTT.